What follows are 9 T cell receptor beta chains derived from one specimen sequenced in a study of T cell responses to AZD1222 COVID-19 vaccine. Repertoires were generated with immunoSEQ multiplex PCR, while TCRdb's copy carries only in-frame clones and drops some. The sample yields about 160,000 clones, roughly 90% seen once. Sequenced material: peripheral blood, taken 28 days after the second AZD1222 dose. Receptors originate from an adult who received the AZD1222 COVID-19 vaccine.

This clone was seen a few times. Here the CDR3 DNA reads TGTGCCACCAGTGAATCGGACAGCCAAGAGACCCAGTACTTC. Translated: CATSESDSQETQYF. V is TRBV24-1 and J is TRBJ2-5; the D gene is possibly TRBD1 (6 bases). Germline CDR1 and CDR2: KGHDR and SFDVKD. V dropped 4 bases and J dropped 1 base, with 9 bases sitting between them. This CDR3 has 14 amino acids.

J is TRBJ1-2 and V is TRBV25-1, with D possibly matching TRBD1 (5 bases). V was trimmed by 4 bases and J by 4 bases, leaving 13 bases between them. The CDR3 runs to 14 residues. Per germline, CDR1 MGHDK and CDR2 SYGVNS. Here the CDR3 reads CASSGPGRGYGYTF. CDR3 in DNA: TGTGCCAGCAGTGGGCCCGGAAGGGGCTATGGCTACACCTTC.

The genes are TRBV11-2 and TRBJ2-7, with D perhaps TRBD1 (5 bases). There are 15 residues in the CDR3. Looked up from germline, CDR1 is SGHAT and CDR2 is FQNNGV. V was trimmed by 1 base and J by 3 bases, leaving 13 bases between them. The CDR3 loop reads CASSLGAGLGYEQYF. For the CDR3, the DNA is TGTGCCAGCAGCTTAGGGGCAGGGTTGGGCTACGAGCAGTACTTC.

This clone appeared a single time. The chain links TRBV4-3 to TRBJ1-6; unclear D gene. Trimming took off 1 base at V and 14 bases at J, with 12 bases between the two ends. The CDR3 consists of 13 residues. Germline CDR1 and CDR2: LGHNA and YSLEER. CDR3 amino acids: CASSQGRRAALHF. The CDR3 DNA follows: TGCGCCAGCAGCCAAGGTAGGAGAGCGGCCCTCCACTTT.

This chain connects TRBV28 to TRBJ2-1; perhaps TRBD1 as D (5 bases). Germline values: CDR1 MDHEN, CDR2 SYDVKM. The ends were cut back, 2 bases at V and 10 bases at J, with 9 bases in the middle. This CDR3 has 12 residues. CDR3 sequence: CASSLSQGEQFF. DNA of the CDR3: TGTGCCAGCAGTTTAAGCCAGGGAGAGCAGTTCTTC.

The chain employs TRBV6-5 and TRBJ2-7, with 9 positions matching TRBD1. This CDR3 spans 14 amino acids. Unmatched junction bases numbered 8, after V lost 7 bases and J lost 4 bases. Germline CDR1 is MNHEY and CDR2 is SVGAGI. CDR3 sequence reads: CASTFGTGIYEQYF. For the CDR3, the DNA is TGTGCCAGCACCTTCGGGACAGGGATATACGAGCAGTACTTC.

CDR3 loop: CASSRDRAEQYF. CDR3 sequence (DNA): TGTGCCAGCAGTCGAGACAGGGCGGAGCAGTACTTC. The V and J genes are TRBV6-5 and TRBJ2-7; 7 bases are a match to TRBD1. Germline trimming cut 5 bases from V and 7 bases from J; bases unmatched to any gene: 5. This CDR3 contains 12 residues. Germline V gene data show CDR1 as MNHEY and CDR2 as SVGAGI.

In this sample, this clone turned up once. This chain links TRBV6-2 or TRBV6-3 with TRBJ2-7; TRBD2 agrees at 9 bases. The CDR3 length is 15 residues. Trimming took 6 bases from V and 1 from J; bases not matched to a gene: 7. CDR1 and CDR2 (germline): MNHEY, SVGEGT. CDR3 coding DNA: TGTGCCAGCAGCTTACCGGGACTAGCATCCTACGAGCAGTACTTC. Translation gives CASSLPGLASYEQYF.

The rearrangement links TRBV14 to TRBJ2-1, with D possibly called TRBD1 or TRBD2 (5 bases each). Germline loops: CDR1 SGHDN, CDR2 FVKESK. The length of the CDR3 is 14 residues. V was cut by 4 bases and J by 3 bases, with 10 bases left in between. CDR3 sequence reads: CASSRDPFYNEQFF. CDR3 in DNA: TGTGCCAGCAGCCGGGACCCCTTCTACAATGAGCAGTTCTTC.